The table lists the clone carrying this T cell receptor beta chain with a count of one. The length of the CDR3 is 14 residues. The V segment lost 5 bases and the J segment 5 bases; nucleotides outside the gene matches: 6. From germline, CDR1 is WNHNN and CDR2 SYGVQD (reference sequence). Autoimmune disease history or systemic immunosuppression barred patients. The data derive from a study of OX40 agonist ivuxolimab in advanced cancers. Some clones are missing from TCRdb's copy, which holds only in-frame ones; the method was immunoSEQ multiplex PCR. The sample holds some 86,000 clones, 75% to 95% seen once.

Source: CD4+ or CD8+ T cells sorted from blood, taken in a trial of the OX40 agonist ivuxolimab. This rearrangement joins TRBV10-1 to TRBJ2-7, with 10 bases fitting TRBD1. The source of this sequence is an adult with an advanced solid tumor such as melanoma, head and neck, liver or kidney cancer. The CDR3 here is CASSTDRGSDEQYF. In DNA form, the CDR3 reads TGCGCCAGCAGTACGGACAGGGGGAGCGACGAGCAGTACTTC.